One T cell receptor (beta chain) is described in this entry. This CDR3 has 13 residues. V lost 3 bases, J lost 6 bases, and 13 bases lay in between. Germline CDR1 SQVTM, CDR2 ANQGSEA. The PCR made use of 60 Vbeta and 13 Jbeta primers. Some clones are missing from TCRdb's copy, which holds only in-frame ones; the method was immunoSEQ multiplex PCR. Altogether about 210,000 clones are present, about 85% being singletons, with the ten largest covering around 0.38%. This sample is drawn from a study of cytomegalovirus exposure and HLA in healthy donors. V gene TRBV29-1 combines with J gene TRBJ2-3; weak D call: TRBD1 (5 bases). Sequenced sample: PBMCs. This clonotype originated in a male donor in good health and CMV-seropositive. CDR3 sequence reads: CSVEKGISDTQYF. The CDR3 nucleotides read TGCAGCGTTGAGAAGGGGATAAGCGATACGCAGTATTTT.